These 32 T cell receptor beta chains were sequenced from one sample in a study of shared clonotypes between healthy human individuals. Using immunoSEQ multiplex PCR, the repertoire was profiled, and TCRdb retains in-frame clones only, with some absent. The sample includes roughly 2,500,000 clones, approximately 93% seen only once; the top ten take roughly 0.36%. Sequencing was performed on naive CD4+ T cells from PBMCs. Specified subset: CD45RA+ positively selected. Source of these receptors: a man younger than 35 in good health. Some clones in this sample may be carry-over from other donors' samples.

The V and J genes are TRBV29-1 and TRBJ1-4; D not certain. CDR1 and CDR2 from the germline V gene are SQVTM and ANQGSEA. The CDR3 is made up of 12 amino acids. The germline V and J ends were trimmed by 7 bases and 6 bases, with 12 bases remaining between them. CDR3 sequence: CSAVALDEKLFF. The CDR3 DNA reads as TGCAGCGCCGTCGCCCTTGATGAAAAACTGTTTTTT.

This clone was observed a single time. The J gene is TRBJ1-1, the V gene TRBV28, with D possibly matching TRBD1 (6 bases). Looked up from germline, CDR1 is MDHEN and CDR2 is SYDVKM. The CDR3 sequence is 15 residues long. V lost 4 bases, J lost 11 bases, and 23 bases lay in between. In nucleotides, the CDR3 is TGTGCCAGCAGTTCCAGCAGGGGCCTACGATCGAGCGCTTTCTTT. Its translation is CASSSSRGLRSSAFF.

This clone has a single count. V and J are TRBV7-6 and TRBJ2-3; D gene ambiguous. CDR1 SGHVS and CDR2 FNYEAQ come from the germline V gene. This CDR3 is built from 14 residues. Trimming left V 1 base short and J 2 bases short, with 7 bases between. CDR3 in DNA: TGTGCCAGCAGCTTAGGGGCACCCACAGATACGCAGTATTTT. Protein: CASSLGAPTDTQYF.

The chain links TRBV6-1 to TRBJ1-5, with 8 bases identical to TRBD1. CDR1 is MNHNS, CDR2 SASEGT, per germline. This CDR3 comprises 14 residues. The V segment lost 7 bases and the J segment 5 bases; nucleotides outside the gene matches: 7. The CDR3 coding sequence is TGTGCCAGCATCAGACAGGGGAATCATCAGCCCCAGCATTTT. Amino acids: CASIRQGNHQPQHF.

This chain joins TRBV4-1 and TRBJ2-3; 9 nucleotides align to TRBD2. This CDR3 spans 17 amino acids. V dropped 0 bases and J dropped 5; count of bases not matched to a gene: 9. The germline gives CDR1 MGHRA, CDR2 YSYEKL. CDR3 in DNA: TGCGCCAGCAGCCAAGACCGGGGCGGGAGGGCCGTAGATACGCAGTATTTT. Translation: CASSQDRGGRAVDTQYF.

V and J are TRBV28 and TRBJ2-1, with D perhaps matching TRBD2 (6 bases). V was cut by 1 base and J by 5 bases, with 15 bases left in between. The germline V gene encodes CDR1 MDHEN and CDR2 SYDVKM. The length of the CDR3 is 16 residues. Here the CDR3 reads CASSLLGVEGHNEQFF. The CDR3 DNA is TGTGCCAGCAGTTTATTAGGTGTGGAGGGTCACAATGAGCAGTTCTTC.

This clone has a single count. The rearrangement links TRBV6-5 to TRBJ1-2; unclear D gene. V dropped 6 bases and J dropped 8 bases, with 19 bases sitting between them. CDR3 size: 14 residues. Per the germline V gene, CDR1 is MNHEY and CDR2 is SVGAGI. CDR3 DNA: TGTGCCAGCAGACCACCCGGGAGTAAGAGCGGCTACACCTTC. Amino acid sequence: CASRPPGSKSGYTF.

As for this clone: Other DNA sequences in the sample encode the same CDR3. V is TRBV11-2 and J is TRBJ2-7; the D gene is possibly TRBD1 (5 bases). V lost 4 bases and J lost 2, with 9 bases in between. Per germline, CDR1 SGHAT and CDR2 FQNNGV. The CDR3 extends over 13 amino acids. The CDR3 loop is CASSSDRPYEQYF. DNA of the CDR3: TGTGCCAGCAGCTCCGACAGACCCTACGAGCAGTACTTC.

This chain joins TRBV5-1 and TRBJ2-7; D unclear. Germline V gene lookup returns CDR1 SGHRS and CDR2 YFSETQ. Trimming left V 1 base short and J 6 bases short, with 11 bases between. This CDR3 comprises 13 residues. CDR3 in amino acids: CASSLWTPVEQYF. DNA for the CDR3: TGCGCCAGCAGCTTGTGGACCCCCGTCGAGCAGTACTTC.

The sample holds one count of this clone. This chain connects TRBV27 to TRBJ2-3; tentatively, D is TRBD1 (5 bases). Between the trimmed V and J ends, which lost 7 bases and 1 base, there was a span of 12 bases. Germline values: CDR1 MNHEY, CDR2 SMNVEV (reference sequence). The CDR3 sequence is 14 residues long. CDR3 in DNA: TGTGCCAGCATGCCGCAGGGTGGCACAGATACGCAGTATTTT. Translated: CASMPQGGTDTQYF.

This sequence joins TRBV19 and TRBJ1-5; tentatively, D is TRBD1 (5 bases). The CDR3 sequence is 12 residues long. The V gene's germline CDR1 is LNHDA and CDR2 SQIVND (reference sequence). The germline V and J ends were trimmed by 8 bases and 0 bases, with 5 bases remaining between them. In DNA, the CDR3 is TGTGCCAGTGGGGGTAGCAATCAGCCCCAGCATTTT. Its protein product is CASGGSNQPQHF.

The chain has TRBV6-1 and TRBJ2-1; maybe TRBD2 (6 bases). Trimming took off 6 bases at V and 0 bases at J, with 12 bases between the two ends. Germline lookup yields CDR1 MNHNS and CDR2 SASEGT. The CDR3 covers 15 residues. The CDR3 coding sequence is TGTGCCAGCAGGGGCGGGGCGAGCTCCTACAATGAGCAGTTCTTC. Amino acid sequence: CASRGGASSYNEQFF.

Here the CDR3 DNA reads TGTGCCAGTACCCCTGGCGGGGGAAGATTCGGTGAGCAGTTCTTC. Translating it yields CASTPGGGRFGEQFF. The rearrangement joins TRBV19 to TRBJ2-1; TRBD2 matches 7 bases. Germline lookup yields CDR1 LNHDA and CDR2 SQIVND (reference sequence). The CDR3 runs to 15 residues. The V gene end was trimmed by 7 bases and the J gene end by 9 bases; junction bases not matched to a gene: 15.

V gene TRBV11-3 combines with J gene TRBJ2-5, with TRBD1 matching 12 bases. After removal of 4 bases from V and 7 bases from J, the junction contained 7 bases not matched to a gene. Germline-derived CDR1 and CDR2 are SGHNT and YENEEA. The length of the CDR3 is 15 residues. The CDR3 is CASSSGTGGGGTQYF. CDR3 DNA: TGTGCCAGCAGCTCCGGGACAGGGGGCGGGGGGACCCAGTACTTC.

V is TRBV2 and J is TRBJ2-7; the D call may be TRBD1 or TRBD2 (5 bases each). Trimming cost V 4 bases and J 3 bases, with 10 bases left between them. The CDR3 totals 13 residues. Germline V gene data show CDR1 as SNHLY and CDR2 as FYNNEI. The CDR3 region is CASSVTRGYEQYF. In DNA form, the CDR3 reads TGTGCCAGCAGTGTTACTAGGGGCTACGAGCAGTACTTC.

V gene TRBV15 combines with J gene TRBJ2-1, with D possibly matching TRBD1 (5 bases). Deletions cut 3 bases from V and 9 bases from J, with 18 bases between. Per the germline V gene, CDR1 is LNHNV and CDR2 is YYDKDF (reference sequence). CDR3 length equals 15 residues. The CDR3 reads CATSSRARGDAEQFF. The CDR3 DNA follows: TGTGCCACCAGCAGTCGTGCTAGGGGCGACGCTGAGCAGTTCTTC.

This rearrangement joins TRBV5-1 to TRBJ2-2; D not resolved. Trimming removed 2 bases from V and 4 bases from J, with 12 bases in between. This CDR3 is 15 amino acids long. Germline V gives CDR1 SGHRS, CDR2 YFSETQ. CDR3: CASSFVPGSTGELFF. CDR3 coding DNA: TGCGCCAGCAGCTTTGTCCCCGGCAGCACCGGGGAGCTGTTTTTT.

The chain joins TRBV6-6 to TRBJ1-5; 7 bases match TRBD1. V gave up 6 bases and J gave up 0 bases; unmatched junction bases: 5. The CDR3 is 15 residues long. Germline V lookup: CDR1 MNHNY, CDR2 SVGAGI (reference sequence). CDR3: CASRYGTVSNQPQHF. The CDR3 DNA reads TGTGCCAGCAGGTACGGGACAGTTAGCAATCAGCCCCAGCATTTT.

V and J are TRBV7-9 and TRBJ2-2, with D perhaps matching TRBD2 (6 bases). Germline assignment: CDR1 SEHNR and CDR2 FQNEAQ (reference sequence). V gave up 5 bases and J gave up 3 bases, with 25 bases separating them. The CDR3 totals 19 residues. The CDR3: CASSPPGPTSWEHTGELFF. The CDR3 bases are TGTGCCAGCAGCCCCCCAGGCCCTACTAGCTGGGAGCACACCGGGGAGCTGTTTTTT.

The chain employs TRBV5-1 and TRBJ2-7, with 9 bases that match TRBD2. The CDR3 extends over 13 amino acids. V was clipped by 7 bases and J by 2 bases; unmatched bases: 4. Germline CDR1 is SGHRS and CDR2 is YFSETQ. The CDR3 DNA is TGCGCCAGCTCCGGGACTAGCCCCTACGAGCAGTACTTC. Translation: CASSGTSPYEQYF.

The chain recombines TRBV4-1 with TRBJ1-5, with D uncertain. The length of the CDR3 is 15 residues. Germline V gene sequence: CDR1 MGHRA, CDR2 YSYEKL. V lost 2 bases and J 2 bases, leaving 10 bases between the germline ends. The CDR3 DNA reads as TGCGCCAGCAGCCAACAAGGGAGGGGCAATCAGCCCCAGCATTTT. This translates into CASSQQGRGNQPQHF.

This rearrangement joins TRBV7-3 to TRBJ1-4; no firm D call. CDR1 and CDR2 (germline): SGHTA, FQGTGA. Between the trimmed V and J ends, which lost 5 bases and 11 bases, there was a span of 21 bases. This CDR3 spans 15 amino acids. The CDR3 loop is CASSPLPPQRAKLFF. The CDR3 coding sequence is TGTGCCAGCAGCCCCCTTCCGCCGCAGAGGGCCAAACTGTTTTTT. The variable domain in full, with the rest retrieved from reference TRBV7-3 and TRBJ1-4, is GAGVSQTPSNKVTEKGKYVELRCDPISGHTALYWYRQSLGQGPEFLIYFQGTGAADDSGLPNDRFFAVRPEGSVSTLKIQRTERGDSAVYLCASSPLPPQRAKLFFGSGTQLSVL.

This chain joins TRBV29-1 and TRBJ1-1, with TRBD1 as a possible D gene (6 bases). Germline V gene data show CDR1 as SQVTM and CDR2 as ANQGSEA. V lost 4 bases and J 3 bases, leaving 15 bases between the germline ends. The CDR3 has 14 residues. The CDR3: CSVAYRGADTEAFF. In DNA form, the CDR3 reads TGCAGCGTTGCCTACCGGGGGGCGGACACTGAAGCTTTCTTT.

The rearrangement joins TRBV27 to TRBJ1-3; a possible D gene is TRBD1 (5 bases). Trimming took 6 bases from V and 2 from J, leaving 8 bases between them. Germline CDR1 MNHEY, CDR2 SMNVEV (reference sequence). The CDR3 has 13 amino acids. The CDR3 sequence is CASRDRPGNTIYF. CDR3 nucleotides: TGTGCCAGCAGAGACAGACCTGGAAACACCATATATTTT.

A word on this clone: The identical CDR3 is also encoded by other nucleotide sequences in the sample. The chain carries TRBV5-1 and TRBJ2-5; 8 nucleotides agree with TRBD1. The CDR3 has 12 residues. CDR1 SGHRS and CDR2 YFSETQ come from the germline V gene. V dropped 5 bases and J dropped 4; count of bases not matched to a gene: 1. The CDR3 loop reads CASSGQGETQYF. CDR3 in DNA: TGCGCCAGCAGTGGACAGGGAGAGACCCAGTACTTC. Supplemented by reference TRBV5-1 and TRBJ2-5, the full variable domain reads KAGVTQTPRYLIKTRGQQVTLSCSPISGHRSVSWYQQTPGQGLQFLFEYFSETQRNKGNFPGRFSGRQFSNSRSEMNVSTLELGDSALYLCASSGQGETQYFGPGTRLLVL.

The chain employs TRBV5-5 and TRBJ2-5; no definite D call. The CDR3 loop spans 15 amino acids. Between the trimmed V and J ends, which lost 0 bases and 2 bases, there was a span of 11 bases. Germline lookup yields CDR1 SGHKS and CDR2 YYEKEE (reference sequence). This CDR3 is CASSLVAVTQETQYF. The CDR3 coding sequence is TGTGCCAGCAGCTTGGTGGCAGTGACACAAGAGACCCAGTACTTC.

This chain joins TRBV7-8 and TRBJ1-5; no definite D call. The CDR3 totals 15 residues. Germline CDR1 SGHVS, CDR2 FQNEAQ. V lost 4 bases to trimming and J lost 5 bases, with 15 bases between them. The CDR3 DNA is TGTGCCAGCAGCTCCCGCGAAGCCGGGCATCAGCCCCAGCATTTT. It encodes CASSSREAGHQPQHF.

The chain employs TRBV5-1 and TRBJ2-1; 13 positions match TRBD2. With V trimmed by 3 bases and J by 1 base, 13 bases remained unmatched. The CDR3 totals 20 residues. Germline V gene data show CDR1 as SGHRS and CDR2 as YFSETQ. This CDR3 reads CASSSAGTSGARESYNEQFF. DNA for the CDR3: TGCGCCAGCAGCTCAGCCGGGACTAGCGGGGCCCGAGAGTCCTACAATGAGCAGTTCTTC.

J is TRBJ2-7 and V is TRBV28, with D uncertain. The V gene's germline CDR1 is MDHEN and CDR2 SYDVKM. V lost 3 bases, J lost 2 bases, and 11 bases lay in between. There are 14 residues in the CDR3. CDR3 bases: TGTGCCAGCAGTTTCGTGGCCCGCACCTACGAGCAGTACTTC. This encodes CASSFVARTYEQYF.

This chain links TRBV30 with TRBJ2-3; D is ambiguous. Trimming took off 6 bases at V and 0 bases at J, with 10 bases between the two ends. CDR1 and CDR2 (germline): GTSNPN, SVGIG (reference sequence). The CDR3 consists of 13 residues. The CDR3 is CACDTLSTDTQYF. The CDR3 DNA reads TGTGCCTGCGACACCCTTAGCACAGATACGCAGTATTTT.

In the case of this clone: The same CDR3 is also encoded by other DNA sequences in this sample. The genes are TRBV28 and TRBJ2-1; 10 bases agree with TRBD2. With V trimmed by 6 bases and J by 4 bases, 6 bases remained unmatched. Germline CDR1 and CDR2: MDHEN and SYDVKM. The CDR3 sequence is 15 residues long. In DNA form, the CDR3 reads TGTGCCAGCAGCCTAGCGGGAGCTAGATACAATGAGCAGTTCTTC. This codes for CASSLAGARYNEQFF.

The chain is built from TRBV4-1 and TRBJ2-5; TRBD2 matches at 10 bases. Germline loops: CDR1 MGHRA, CDR2 YSYEKL. The CDR3 is 16 amino acids. J was trimmed by 2 bases and V by 4 bases; bases with no gene match: 7. CDR3 nucleotides: TGCGCCAGCAGCCCGTGGGCTAGCGGGAGTCAAGAGACCCAGTACTTC. Translation: CASSPWASGSQETQYF.